These T cell receptor beta chains were read from a single sample in a study of OX40 agonist ivuxolimab in advanced cancers. The repertoire was sequenced with immunoSEQ multiplex PCR; TCRdb's copy has only in-frame clones and lacks some. The profile covers approximately 64,000 clones, with 83% appearing a single time and 0.6% to 0.8% taken by the ten largest. Material: CD4+ or CD8+ T cells sorted from blood, obtained in a trial of the OX40 agonist ivuxolimab. The source of these receptors is an adult with an advanced solid tumor such as melanoma, head and neck, liver or kidney cancer. The CDR3 runs from the conserved cysteine through the conserved F or W. The D gene is left open where the match is weak. Clone size is shown for a subset of rows, as once, few, many or a class of expanded clone.

abundance,d_gene,j_gene,len,v_gene,CDR3aa,CDR3nt
once,.,TRBJ2-7,11,TRBV5-1,CARPDGYEQYF,TGCGCCAGGCCGGACGGTTACGAGCAGTACTTC
few,TRBD2,TRBJ2-3,16,TRBV9,CASSGSAGGVADTQYF,TGTGCCAGCAGCGGGTCAGCGGGGGGGGTCGCAGATACGCAGTATTTT
.,TRBD2,TRBJ2-5,16,TRBV5-6,CASSRPPSGGQETQYF,TGTGCCAGCAGCCGCCCCCCTAGCGGGGGGCAAGAGACCCAGTACTTC
.,TRBD1,TRBJ2-3,14,TRBV5-1,CASSRDRATDTQYF,TGCGCCAGCAGTCGGGACAGGGCTACAGATACGCAGTATTTT
.,TRBD1,TRBJ1-1,14,TRBV27,CASSSYRGNTEAFF,TGTGCCAGCAGTTCCTACAGGGGAAACACTGAAGCTTTCTTT
.,.,TRBJ1-5,13,TRBV5-1,CASSLGVDQPQHF,TGCGCCAGCAGTTTAGGGGTGGACCAGCCCCAGCATTTT
.,TRBD1,TRBJ1-5,13,TRBV9,CASSQGAQQPQHF,TGTGCCAGCAGCCAGGGGGCCCAACAGCCCCAGCATTTT
.,.,TRBJ2-1,8,TRBV29-1,CNGDEQFF,TGCAACGGGGATGAGCAGTTCTTC
.,TRBD2,TRBJ2-3,16,TRBV5-8,CASSSRGGLFVVTQYF,TGTGCCAGCAGCTCACGGGGGGGCCTGTTCGTTGTTACGCAGTATTTT
.,.,TRBJ2-7,12,TRBV29-1,CSVPGLQREQYF,TGCAGCGTTCCGGGACTGCAGCGGGAGCAGTACTTC
.,.,TRBJ2-7,14,TRBV15,CATSRDQAGDEQYF,TGTGCCACCAGCAGAGATCAGGCAGGTGACGAGCAGTACTTC
few,TRBD2,TRBJ2-3,16,TRBV4-2,CASSSPGGRITDTQYF,TGTGCCAGCAGCTCACCTGGCGGGAGAATCACAGATACGCAGTATTTT
.,.,TRBJ2-4,17,TRBV5-6,CASSLNPTEFGKNIQYF,TGTGCCAGCAGCTTGAACCCGACCGAATTCGGCAAAAACATTCAGTACTTC
.,.,TRBJ1-6,14,TRBV5-1,CASSLEDSNSPLHF,TGCGCCAGCAGCTTGGAGGACAGTAATTCACCCCTCCACTTT
.,.,TRBJ2-1,18,TRBV7-2,CASSLGWGGGGRGNEQFF,TGTGCCAGCAGCTTAGGGTGGGGTGGAGGAGGGAGAGGCAATGAGCAGTTCTTC
.,.,TRBJ2-2,12,TRBV7-6,CASSTGGTWLFF,TGTGCCAGCAGCACCGGCGGGACTTGGCTGTTTTTT
.,.,TRBJ1-6,16,TRBV6-5,CASSLRHDSYNSPLHF,TGTGCCAGCAGTTTAAGACACGACTCCTATAATTCACCCCTCCACTTT
.,.,TRBJ1-1,13,TRBV6-6,CASSPLGNTEAFF,TGTGCCAGCAGCCCTCTTGGGAACACTGAAGCTTTCTTT
.,.,TRBJ2-6,18,TRBV5-4,CASSIPRDIPSGANVLTF,TGTGCCAGCAGCATCCCGCGGGACATTCCTTCTGGGGCCAACGTCCTGACTTTC
.,.,TRBJ1-1,13,TRBV9,CASSVSGNTEAFF,TGTGCCAGCAGCGTCTCAGGGAACACTGAAGCTTTCTTT
.,TRBD2,TRBJ2-3,15,TRBV2,CASRKTPTSSDTQYF,TGTGCCAGCAGGAAGACGCCGACTAGCTCAGATACGCAGTATTTT
.,TRBD2,TRBJ2-5,16,TRBV5-4,CASSLVLLAGQETQYF,TGTGCCAGCAGCTTGGTCCTTCTAGCGGGGCAAGAGACCCAGTACTTC
.,.,TRBJ2-3,13,TRBV6-1,CASSRPPADTQYF,TGTGCCAGCAGCCGTCCCCCGGCAGATACGCAGTATTTT
.,.,TRBJ1-6,14,TRBV28,CASSLVRANSPLHF,TGTGCCAGCAGTTTGGTCAGGGCCAATTCACCCCTCCACTTT
many,.,TRBJ2-1,13,TRBV5-4,CAQLGREYNEQFF,TGTGCCCAACTCGGGCGGGAATACAATGAGCAGTTCTTC
.,TRBD1,TRBJ1-1,14,TRBV19,CASSTTTGYTEAFF,TGTGCCAGTAGTACCACGACAGGGTACACTGAAGCTTTCTTT
.,.,TRBJ1-2,14,TRBV5-4,CASSFNQVVYGYTF,TGTGCCAGCAGCTTCAATCAGGTGGTTTACGGCTACACCTTC
.,.,TRBJ2-2,16,TRBV4-2,CASSRLRASNTGELFF,TGTGCCAGCAGCCGATTGAGGGCTAGCAACACCGGGGAGCTGTTTTTT
.,.,TRBJ2-7,14,TRBV6-6,CATHGGGHFYEQYF,TGTGCCACCCACGGCGGGGGCCACTTCTACGAGCAGTACTTC
.,.,TRBJ1-3,14,TRBV7-6,CASSLGGGWDTIYF,TGTGCCAGCAGCCTTGGGGGGGGCTGGGACACCATATATTTT
once,.,TRBJ1-3,15,TRBV5-6,CASSLSAGAGNTIYF,TGTGCCAGCAGCTTGTCGGCAGGGGCTGGAAACACCATATATTTT